Sequencing of this T cell receptor (beta chain) was carried out in a study of T cells in Graves' hyperthyroidism and ophthalmopathy. Study overall: Peripheral blood was collected at initial diagnosis, before any treatment.

Fresh 10 ml peripheral blood yielded PBMCs. The CDR3 covers 14 residues. The junction had 4 bases not matched to a gene; V was cut back by 2 bases and J by 6 bases. Comment on this clonotype: The antigen is undetermined.

General observations from the study: Among thyroid clonotypes expanded above 0.001, most also appeared in blood.

The investigators amplified TCR beta CDR3 regions from RNA transcripts. Carried out on the TCR CDR3, a first-round RT-PCR used the HTBI primer set. TCRdb analysed the multiplex PCR reads with MiXCR anew, one entry per CDR3 protein. This sample yields hundreds of thousands of distinct CDR3 sequences, of which around 20% are seen a single time; 50% to 75% belongs to the top ten. The TCR originated in a man younger than 45 with Graves' ophthalmopathy. Sample: blood. V and J are TRBV12-3 or TRBV12-4 and TRBJ1-2; 9 bases line up with TRBD1. The CDR3 loop reads CASSLFTGGHGYTF. CDR3 coding DNA: TGTGCCAGCAGTTTATTTACAGGGGGCCATGGCTACACCTTC.